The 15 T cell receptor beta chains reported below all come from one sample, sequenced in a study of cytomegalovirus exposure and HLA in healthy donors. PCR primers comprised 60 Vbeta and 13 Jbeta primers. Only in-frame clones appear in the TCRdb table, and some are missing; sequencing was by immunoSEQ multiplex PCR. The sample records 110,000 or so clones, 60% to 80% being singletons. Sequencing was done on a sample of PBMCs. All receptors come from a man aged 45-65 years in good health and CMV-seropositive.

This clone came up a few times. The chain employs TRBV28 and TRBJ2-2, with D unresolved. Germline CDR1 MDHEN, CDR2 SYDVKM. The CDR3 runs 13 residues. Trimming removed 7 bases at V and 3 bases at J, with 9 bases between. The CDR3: CASTALHTGELFF. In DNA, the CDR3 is TGTGCCAGCACGGCACTACACACCGGGGAGCTGTTTTTT.

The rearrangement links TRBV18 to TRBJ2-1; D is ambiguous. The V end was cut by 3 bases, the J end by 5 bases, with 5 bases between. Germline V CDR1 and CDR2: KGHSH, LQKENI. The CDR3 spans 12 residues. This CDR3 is CASSPTDNEQFF. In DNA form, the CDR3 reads TGTGCCAGCTCACCGACTGACAATGAGCAGTTCTTC.

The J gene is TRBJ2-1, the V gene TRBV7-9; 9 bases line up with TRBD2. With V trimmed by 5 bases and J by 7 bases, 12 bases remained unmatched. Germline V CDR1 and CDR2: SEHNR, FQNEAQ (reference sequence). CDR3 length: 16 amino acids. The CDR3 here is CASSPLAGGGANEQFF. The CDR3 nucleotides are TGTGCCAGCAGCCCCTTGGCTGGCGGGGGGGCTAATGAGCAGTTCTTC.

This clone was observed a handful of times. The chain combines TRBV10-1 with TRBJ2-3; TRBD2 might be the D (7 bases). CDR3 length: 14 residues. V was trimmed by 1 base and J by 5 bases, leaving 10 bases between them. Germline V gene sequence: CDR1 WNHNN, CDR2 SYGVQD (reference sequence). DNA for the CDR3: TGCGCCAGCAGTGAGTGGGGGGGCCGAGATACGCAGTATTTT. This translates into CASSEWGGRDTQYF.

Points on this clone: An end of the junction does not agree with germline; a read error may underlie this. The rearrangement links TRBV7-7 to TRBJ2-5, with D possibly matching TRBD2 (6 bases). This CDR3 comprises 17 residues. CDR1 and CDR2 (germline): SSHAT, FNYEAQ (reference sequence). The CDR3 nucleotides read TGTGCTAGCAGCTTGGGGGGTCCCGGAGGGCCCCAAGAGACCCAGTACTTC. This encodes CASSLGGPGGPQETQYF. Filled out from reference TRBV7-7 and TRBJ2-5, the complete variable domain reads GAGVSQSPRYKVTKRGQDVTLRCDPISSHATLYWYQQALGQGPEFLTYFNYEAQPDKSGLPSDRFSAERPEGSISTLTIQRTEQRDSAMYRCASSLGGPGGPQETQYFGPGTRLLVL.

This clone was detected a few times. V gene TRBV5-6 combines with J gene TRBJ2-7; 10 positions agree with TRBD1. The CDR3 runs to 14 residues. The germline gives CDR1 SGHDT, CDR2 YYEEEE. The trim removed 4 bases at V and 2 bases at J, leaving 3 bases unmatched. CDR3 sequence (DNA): TGTGCCAGCAGCAGAGGACAGGGGGCCTACGAGCAGTACTTC. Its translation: CASSRGQGAYEQYF.

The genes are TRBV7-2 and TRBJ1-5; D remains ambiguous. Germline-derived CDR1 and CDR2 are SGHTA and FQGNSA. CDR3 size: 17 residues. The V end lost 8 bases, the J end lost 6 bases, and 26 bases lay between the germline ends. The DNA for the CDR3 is TGTGCCAGCGATCGAGTCTCGGGTTCCTTAGTCCGTCAGCCCCAGCATTTT. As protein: CASDRVSGSLVRQPQHF.

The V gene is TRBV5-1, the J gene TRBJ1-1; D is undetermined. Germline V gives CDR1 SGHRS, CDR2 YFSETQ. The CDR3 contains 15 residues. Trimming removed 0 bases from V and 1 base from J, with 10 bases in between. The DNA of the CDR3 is TGCGCCAGCAGCTTGGGTAGCACCGGGAACACTGAAGCTTTCTTT. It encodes CASSLGSTGNTEAFF.

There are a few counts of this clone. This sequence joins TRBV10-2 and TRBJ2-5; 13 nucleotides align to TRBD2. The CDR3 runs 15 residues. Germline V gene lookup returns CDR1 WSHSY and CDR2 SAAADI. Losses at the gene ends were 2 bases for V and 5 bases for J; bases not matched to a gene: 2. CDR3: CASSEGTSGMETQYF. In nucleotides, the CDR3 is TGCGCCAGCAGTGAGGGGACTAGCGGGATGGAGACCCAGTACTTC.

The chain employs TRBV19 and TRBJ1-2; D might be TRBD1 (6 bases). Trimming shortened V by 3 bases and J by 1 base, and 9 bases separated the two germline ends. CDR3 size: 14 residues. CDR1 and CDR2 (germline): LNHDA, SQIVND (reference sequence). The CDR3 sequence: CASSIGGRNYGYTF. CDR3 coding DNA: TGTGCCAGTAGTATCGGGGGGCGTAACTATGGCTACACCTTC.

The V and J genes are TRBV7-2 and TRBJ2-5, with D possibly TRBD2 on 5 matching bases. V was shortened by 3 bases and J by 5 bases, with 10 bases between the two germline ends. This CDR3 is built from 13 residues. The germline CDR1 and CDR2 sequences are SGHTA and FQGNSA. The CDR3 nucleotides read TGTGCCAGCAGCTTGATGACGGGGGAGACCCAGTACTTC. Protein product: CASSLMTGETQYF.

The DNA for the CDR3 is TGTGCCAGCAGTGAATTGGTTGGAGTTCACTACACCTTC. Translating gives CASSELVGVHYTF. This sequence joins TRBV6-1 and TRBJ1-2; no firm D call. Trimming stripped 2 bases from V and 10 bases from J, with 14 bases between. CDR3 length: 13 residues. CDR1 MNHNS and CDR2 SASEGT come from the germline V gene.

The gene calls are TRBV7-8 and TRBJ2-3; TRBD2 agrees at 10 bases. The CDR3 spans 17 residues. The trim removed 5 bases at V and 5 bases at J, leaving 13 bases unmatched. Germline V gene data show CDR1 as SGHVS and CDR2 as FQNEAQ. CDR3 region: CASSPGGSGGARDTQYF. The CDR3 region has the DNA TGTGCCAGCAGCCCAGGGGGGAGCGGGGGGGCAAGAGATACGCAGTATTTT.

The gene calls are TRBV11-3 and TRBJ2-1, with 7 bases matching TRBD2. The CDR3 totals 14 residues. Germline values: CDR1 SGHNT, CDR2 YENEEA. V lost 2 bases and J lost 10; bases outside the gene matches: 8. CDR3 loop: CASSLTGGRKEQFF. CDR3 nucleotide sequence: TGTGCCAGCAGCTTAACGGGGGGAAGGAAGGAGCAGTTCTTC.

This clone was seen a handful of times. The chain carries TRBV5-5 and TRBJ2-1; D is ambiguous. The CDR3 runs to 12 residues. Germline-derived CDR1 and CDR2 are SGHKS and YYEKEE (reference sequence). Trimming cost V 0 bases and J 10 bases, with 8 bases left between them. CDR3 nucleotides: TGTGCCAGCAGCTTGGCTTTAACAGAGCAGTTCTTC. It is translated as CASSLALTEQFF.